This T cell receptor beta chain was obtained from a study of blood T cell repertoires in COVID-19. The overall study: There were acute and convalescent COVID-19 samples, and they came from the United States, Italy and Spain. PBMCs, B-cell-depleted T cells, or T cells provided the cDNA or gDNA that made up the material.

The trim removed 4 bases at V and 5 bases at J, leaving 2 bases unmatched. Germline CDR1 and CDR2: SGHTA and FQGNSA. The CDR3 consists of 13 residues. Assignments of participants to cohorts depended upon their own reported clinical history. Original handling: Amplification of reference gene primers was used by the study to estimate nucleated cell counts. Profiled with immunoSEQ multiplex PCR; TCRdb holds only in-frame clones, not every one. The V and J calls and clone size are taken from that table; D and trimming were inferred from the DNA. Found here are 470,000 or so clones, roughly 85% of them singletons; the top ten hold roughly 1.9%.

This receptor was identified in a woman aged 18 to 35 with acute COVID-19. Specimen: PBMCs or T cells enriched from blood (not recorded which). V gene TRBV7-2 combines with J gene TRBJ2-5; 9 bases fit TRBD1. The CDR3: CASSYRGLETQYF. CDR3 nucleotide sequence: TGTGCCAGCAGCTACAGGGGGCTGGAGACCCAGTACTTC.